The entry below gives a single T cell receptor (beta chain) sequence along with its context. It was during active infection that Seattle patients were enrolled and then longitudinally followed. V shed 5 bases, J shed 8 bases, and the junction held 6 bases outside the gene matches. From germline, CDR1 is MDHEN and CDR2 SYDVKM. The CDR3 length is 14 residues. The data were obtained in a study of blood T cell repertoires in COVID-19. Study in general: Sites in the United States, Italy and Spain provided acute and convalescent COVID-19 samples. In each case, the material was cDNA or gDNA derived from T cells, B-cell-depleted T cells, or PBMCs.

Original processing methods: Estimation of nucleated cell counts was performed using reference gene primer amplification. Clones were sequenced by immunoSEQ multiplex PCR, and TCRdb holds only the in-frame ones, with some missing. V and J calls and clone size are those listed in that table; D and trimming were worked out from the DNA. The sample records 350,000 or so clones, roughly nine tenths being singletons. This TCR was recovered from a woman in her fifties or sixties with COVID-19, enrolled during active disease. The chain joins TRBV28 to TRBJ1-4; 9 bases agree with TRBD1. The specimen was peripheral blood. In DNA, the CDR3 is TGTGCCAGCAGTCCCCGGGACAGGGCGGAAAAACTGTTTTTT. It codes for CASSPRDRAEKLFF.